In this sample, the clone carrying this T cell receptor (beta chain) turned up a few times. Its target is not known. The data were obtained in a study of blood T cells in healthy people across ages. Germline V CDR1 and CDR2: SGHTA, FQGNSA. Trimming cost V 2 bases and J 1 base, with 14 bases left between them. The CDR3 consists of 17 residues. Primed by a sample-barcoded 5' primer and a J-beta primer mix, a second PCR proceeded for about 7 to 11 cycles. Each cDNA was tagged by a template-switch adaptor containing 12 random nucleotides. TCRdb independently ran MiXCR on the 5' RACE reads; one entry per CDR3 protein. The table lists around 800,000 distinct CDR3 sequences, 62% of them singletons, with 25% to 35% in the top ten. Whole-study results and caveats: A strong correlation was found between TCR beta diversity and the percentage of naive T cells.

The sequence was obtained from a man in his thirties or forties in good health. What was sequenced was blood. The chain links TRBV7-2 to TRBJ2-2; either TRBD1 or TRBD2 may supply D (5 bases each). The CDR3 nucleotides read TGTGCCAGCAGCTTACCCGAGGGGCGGTTGAACACCGGGGAGCTGTTTTTT. Translating it yields CASSLPEGRLNTGELFF.